These 14 T cell receptor beta chains were all obtained from the same sample, sequenced in a study of cytomegalovirus exposure and HLA in healthy donors (dated by TCRdb to 2017 to 2019). The library was generated by the immunoSEQ multiplex PCR assay. For the multiplex PCR, a mixture combining 60 forward primers for TCR Vbeta segments and 13 reverse primers for TCR Jbeta segments was used. What TCRdb holds here is the immuneACCESS table cut down to in-frame rearrangements. Part of the clones is not present; checked against another copy, under half of the missing clones reflect an unresolved V gene, and the others are unexplained. The sample yields 200,000 to 300,000 clones; approximately 84% were counted once. The top ten hold 2% to 2.5% of the sample. Source material: PBMCs. The receptors were sampled from a middle-aged woman in good health and CMV-seropositive.

This sequence joins TRBV4-3 and TRBJ2-1; 10 positions match TRBD2. Per germline, CDR1 LGHNA and CDR2 YSLEER. The CDR3 spans 14 residues. After removal of 0 bases from V and 9 bases from J, the junction contained 2 bases not matched to a gene. Written as DNA, the CDR3 is TGCGCCAGCAGCCAAGAGTGGACTAGCGGTGAGCAGTTCTTC. It specifies CASSQEWTSGEQFF.

V gene TRBV4-1 combines with J gene TRBJ2-2; 11 nucleotides match TRBD2. Germline CDR1 reads MGHRA; CDR2 reads YSYEKL. The length of the CDR3 is 16 residues. The V segment lost 3 bases and the J segment 7 bases; nucleotides outside the gene matches: 7. CDR3 nucleotides: TGCGCCAGCAGCCACGGACTAGCGGGTCGGATCGGGGAGCTGTTTTTT. It encodes CASSHGLAGRIGELFF.

This clone was seen just once. The chain recombines TRBV7-2 with TRBJ2-1, with 11 bases identical to TRBD2. With V trimmed by 0 bases and J by 9 bases, 4 bases remained unmatched. There are 15 residues in the CDR3. Germline CDR1 reads SGHTA; CDR2 reads FQGNSA. This chain's CDR3 is CASSLAAGLAVEQFF. CDR3 coding DNA: TGTGCCAGCAGCTTAGCGGCGGGACTAGCGGTTGAGCAGTTCTTC.

V is TRBV7-3 and J is TRBJ1-1; the match to TRBD1 covers 10 bases. Germline CDR1 SGHTA, CDR2 FQGTGA. Trimming cost V 4 bases and J 6 bases; bases outside gene matches: 20. The CDR3 is made up of 19 amino acids. The CDR3 here is CASSSQVPGQGSAAPEAFF. CDR3 DNA: TGTGCCAGCAGCTCTCAGGTCCCGGGACAGGGGTCGGCGGCCCCTGAAGCTTTCTTT.

V gene TRBV15 combines with J gene TRBJ2-7; 11 bases fit TRBD2. The V gene's germline CDR1 is LNHNV and CDR2 YYDKDF (reference sequence). The trim removed 0 bases at V and 3 bases at J, leaving 10 bases unmatched. The CDR3 loop spans 18 amino acids. The CDR3 nucleotides are TGTGCCACCAGCAGAGATAACCTTGCTAGCGGGAGGAGCTACGAGCAGTACTTC. Amino acid sequence: CATSRDNLASGRSYEQYF.

V and J are TRBV5-6 and TRBJ2-4; D unresolved. The germline CDR1 and CDR2 sequences are SGHDT and YYEEEE. The V end lost 5 bases, the J end lost 3 bases, and 12 bases lay between the germline ends. CDR3 length: 14 amino acids. The CDR3 DNA sequence: TGTGCCAGCAGAAAACAAGATAACAAAAACATTCAGTACTTC. Translation gives CASRKQDNKNIQYF.

The rearrangement joins TRBV28 to TRBJ2-1; 8 bases match TRBD1. There are 14 residues in the CDR3. V lost 7 bases and J lost 7; bases outside the gene matches: 9. Per the germline V gene, CDR1 is MDHEN and CDR2 is SYDVKM. CDR3 loop: CASTPTTGENEQFF. The CDR3 nucleotides read TGTGCCAGCACCCCTACGACAGGGGAGAATGAGCAGTTCTTC.

This chain joins TRBV6-1 and TRBJ2-1, with D perhaps TRBD1 (5 bases). The germline V gene encodes CDR1 MNHNS and CDR2 SASEGT. This CDR3 is 14 amino acids long. Trimming took off 1 base at V and 8 bases at J, with 12 bases between the two ends. The DNA for the CDR3 is TGTGCCAGCAGTGAAGGGGGCCTAGTCTATGAGCAGTTCTTC. It encodes CASSEGGLVYEQFF.

This clone was recorded a few times. The chain carries TRBV27 and TRBJ2-7; tentatively, D is TRBD2 (5 bases). The germline V and J ends were trimmed by 0 bases and 5 bases, with 14 bases remaining between them. The CDR3 loop spans 15 amino acids. Germline assignment: CDR1 MNHEY and CDR2 SMNVEV (reference sequence). The CDR3 loop is CASSLSLGAPDEQYF. The DNA of the CDR3 is TGTGCCAGCAGTTTATCACTGGGAGCGCCGGACGAGCAGTACTTC.

This sequence joins TRBV9 and TRBJ2-3, with D possibly being TRBD2 (6 bases). There are 14 residues in the CDR3. Trimming removed 0 bases at V and 2 bases at J, with 7 bases between. CDR1 and CDR2 from the germline V gene are SGDLS and YYNGEE. Written as DNA, the CDR3 is TGTGCCAGCAGCGTAGGCGGGGTCACAGATACGCAGTATTTT. Translated: CASSVGGVTDTQYF.

The V and J genes are TRBV11-3 and TRBJ2-5; 7 bases line up with TRBD2. This CDR3 comprises 14 residues. CDR1 SGHNT and CDR2 YENEEA come from the germline V gene. The V and J ends lost 4 bases and 1 base, in that order; junction bases with no gene match: 3. CDR3 region: CASSSGTTQETQYF. The CDR3 bases are TGTGCCAGCAGCTCCGGGACTACCCAAGAGACCCAGTACTTC.

CDR3 sequence reads: CASSYGRVTDTQYF. CDR3 coding DNA: TGTGCCAGCAGTTATGGGAGGGTCACAGATACGCAGTATTTT. The chain is built from TRBV6-6 and TRBJ2-3, with 7 bases aligning to TRBD2. The CDR3 is 14 residues long. From germline, CDR1 is MNHNY and CDR2 SVGAGI (reference sequence). With V trimmed by 3 bases and J by 2 bases, 2 bases remained unmatched.

This rearrangement joins TRBV19 to TRBJ2-7; 12 bases map to TRBD2. Germline assignment: CDR1 LNHDA and CDR2 SQIVND (reference sequence). The CDR3 is 16 residues long. V lost 3 bases, J lost 1 base, and 4 bases stayed unmatched. CDR3 sequence: CASSISTSGRSYEQYF. CDR3 in DNA: TGTGCCAGTAGTATTTCCACTAGCGGGAGGTCCTACGAGCAGTACTTC.

The gene calls are TRBV18 and TRBJ1-5, with no clear D. Germline CDR1 is KGHSH and CDR2 is LQKENI. There are 17 residues in the CDR3. V lost 3 bases, J lost 4 bases, and 19 bases lay in between. In nucleotides, the CDR3 is TGTGCCAGCTCACCCCAGGCCCTTCTCGAGGGTAATCAGCCCCAGCATTTT. It is translated as CASSPQALLEGNQPQHF.